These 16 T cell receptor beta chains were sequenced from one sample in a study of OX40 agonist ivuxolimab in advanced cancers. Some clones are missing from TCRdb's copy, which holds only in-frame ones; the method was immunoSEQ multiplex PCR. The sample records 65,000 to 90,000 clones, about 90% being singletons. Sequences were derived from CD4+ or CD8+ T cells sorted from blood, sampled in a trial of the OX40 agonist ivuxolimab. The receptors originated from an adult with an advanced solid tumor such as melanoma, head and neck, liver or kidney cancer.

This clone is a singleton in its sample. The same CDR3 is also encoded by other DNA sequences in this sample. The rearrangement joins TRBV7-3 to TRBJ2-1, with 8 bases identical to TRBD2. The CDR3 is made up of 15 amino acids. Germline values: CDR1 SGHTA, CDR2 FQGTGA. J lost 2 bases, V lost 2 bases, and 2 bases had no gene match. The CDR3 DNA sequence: TGTGCCAGCAGCTTACTAGCGGGCGCCTACAATGAGCAGTTCTTC. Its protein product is CASSLLAGAYNEQFF.

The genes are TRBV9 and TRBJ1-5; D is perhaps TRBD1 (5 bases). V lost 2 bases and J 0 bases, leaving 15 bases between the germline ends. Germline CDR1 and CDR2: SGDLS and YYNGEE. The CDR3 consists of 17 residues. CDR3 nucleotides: TGTGCCAGCAGCGTCCGCGGGGGGGACTATAGCAATCAGCCCCAGCATTTT. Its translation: CASSVRGGDYSNQPQHF.

The CDR3 DNA reads TGTGCCAGCAGTTTACTGTTGACTAGCGGGATCCTCACCACAGATACGCAGTATTTT. Translated: CASSLLLTSGILTTDTQYF. The chain carries TRBV27 and TRBJ2-3; 11 positions match TRBD2. The germline CDR1 and CDR2 sequences are MNHEY and SMNVEV (reference sequence). Trimming took 2 bases from V and 2 from J; bases not matched to a gene: 12. The CDR3 is made up of 19 amino acids.

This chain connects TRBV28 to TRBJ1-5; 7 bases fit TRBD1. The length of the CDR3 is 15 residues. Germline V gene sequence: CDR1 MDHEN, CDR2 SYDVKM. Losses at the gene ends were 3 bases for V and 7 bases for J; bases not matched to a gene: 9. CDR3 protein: CASSLEGAGGQPQHF. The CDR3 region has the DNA TGTGCCAGCAGTTTGGAGGGGGCAGGGGGGCAGCCCCAGCATTTT.

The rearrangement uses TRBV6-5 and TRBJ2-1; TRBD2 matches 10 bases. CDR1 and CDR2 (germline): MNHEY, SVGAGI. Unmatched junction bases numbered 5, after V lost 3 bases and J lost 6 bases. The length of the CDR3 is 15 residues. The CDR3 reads CASSYWASGGNEQFF. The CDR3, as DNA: TGTGCCAGCAGTTATTGGGCTAGCGGGGGCAATGAGCAGTTCTTC.

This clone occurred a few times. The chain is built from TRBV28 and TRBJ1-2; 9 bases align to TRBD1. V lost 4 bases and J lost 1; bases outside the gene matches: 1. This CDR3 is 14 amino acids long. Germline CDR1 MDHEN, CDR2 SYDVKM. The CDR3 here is CASSWTGVNYGYTF. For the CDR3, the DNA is TGTGCCAGCAGTTGGACAGGGGTTAACTATGGCTACACCTTC.

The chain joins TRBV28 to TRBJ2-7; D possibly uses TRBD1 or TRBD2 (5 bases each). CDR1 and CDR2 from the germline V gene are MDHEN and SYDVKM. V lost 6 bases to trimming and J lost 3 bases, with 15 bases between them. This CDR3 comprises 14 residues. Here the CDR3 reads CASSSRGPYYEQYV. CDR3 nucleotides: TGTGCCAGCAGCTCCCGGGGACCGTACTACGAGCAGTACGTC.

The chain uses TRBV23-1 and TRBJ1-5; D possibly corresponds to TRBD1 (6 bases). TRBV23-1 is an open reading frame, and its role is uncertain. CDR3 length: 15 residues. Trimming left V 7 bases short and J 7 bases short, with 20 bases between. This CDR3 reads CASTNIGGRRQPQHF. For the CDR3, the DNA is TGCGCCAGCACCAATATAGGGGGGCGACGACAGCCCCAGCATTTT.

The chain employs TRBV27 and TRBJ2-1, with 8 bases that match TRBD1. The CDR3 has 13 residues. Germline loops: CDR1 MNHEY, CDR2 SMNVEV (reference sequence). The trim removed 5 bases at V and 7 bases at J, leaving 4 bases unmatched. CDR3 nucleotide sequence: TGTGCCAGCAGTGGGACAGGATGGAATGAGCAGTTCTTC. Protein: CASSGTGWNEQFF.

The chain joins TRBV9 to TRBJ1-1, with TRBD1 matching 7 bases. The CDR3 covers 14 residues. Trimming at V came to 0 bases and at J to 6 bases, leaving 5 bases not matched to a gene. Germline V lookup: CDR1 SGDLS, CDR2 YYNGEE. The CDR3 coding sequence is TGTGCCAGCAGCGTAGTATCAGGGGGACCTGAAGCTTTCTTT. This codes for CASSVVSGGPEAFF.

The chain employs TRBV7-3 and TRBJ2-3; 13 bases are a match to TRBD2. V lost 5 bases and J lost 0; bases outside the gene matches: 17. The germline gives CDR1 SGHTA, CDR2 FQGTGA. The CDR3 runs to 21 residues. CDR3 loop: CASSLRRTSGGYRSSTDTQYF. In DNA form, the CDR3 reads TGTGCCAGCAGCCTACGGAGGACTAGCGGGGGATACCGTTCTAGCACAGATACGCAGTATTTT.

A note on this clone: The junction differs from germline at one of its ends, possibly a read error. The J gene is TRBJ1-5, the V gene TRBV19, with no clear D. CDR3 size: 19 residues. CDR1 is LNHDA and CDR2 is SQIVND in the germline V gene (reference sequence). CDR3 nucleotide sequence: TGTGCCAGTAGTCTAGAAACCGGGTCCCTTGTTTATAGCAATCAGCCCCAGCATTTT. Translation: CASSLETGSLVYSNQPQHF.

CDR3 region: CASSLASGMNTEAFF. CDR3 coding DNA: TGTGCCAGCAGCTTAGCTTCGGGTATGAACACTGAAGCTTTCTTT. V and J are TRBV7-9 and TRBJ1-1; D is uncertain. Between the trimmed V and J ends, which lost 0 bases and 0 bases, there was a span of 8 bases. CDR3 length: 15 amino acids. Germline V gene sequence: CDR1 SEHNR, CDR2 FQNEAQ (reference sequence). Full variable domain (remainder filled in from reference TRBV7-9 and TRBJ1-1): DTGVSQNPRHKITKRGQNVTFRCDPISEHNRLYWYRQTLGQGPEFLTYFQNEAQLEKSRLLSDRFSAERPKGSFSTLEIQRTEQGDSAMYLCASSLASGMNTEAFFGQGTRLTVV.

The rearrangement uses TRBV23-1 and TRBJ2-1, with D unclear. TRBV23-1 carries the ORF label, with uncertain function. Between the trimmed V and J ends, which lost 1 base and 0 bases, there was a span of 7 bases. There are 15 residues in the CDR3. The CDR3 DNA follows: TGCGCCAGCAGTCAATACAAAGCCTCCTACAATGAGCAGTTCTTC. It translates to CASSQYKASYNEQFF.

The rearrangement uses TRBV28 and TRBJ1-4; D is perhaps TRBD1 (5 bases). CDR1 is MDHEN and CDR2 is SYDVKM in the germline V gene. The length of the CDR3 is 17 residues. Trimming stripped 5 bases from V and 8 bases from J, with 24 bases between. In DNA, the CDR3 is TGTGCCAGCAGTGTTCCAAATACCGGGACCTTTCGAGAAAAACTGTTTTTT. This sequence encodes CASSVPNTGTFREKLFF.

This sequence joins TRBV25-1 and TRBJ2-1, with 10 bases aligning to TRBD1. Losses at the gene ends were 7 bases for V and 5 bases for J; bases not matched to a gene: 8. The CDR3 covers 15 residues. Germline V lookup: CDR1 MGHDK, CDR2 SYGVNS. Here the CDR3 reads CASTRGDRGDNEQFF. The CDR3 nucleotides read TGTGCCAGCACCCGGGGGGACAGGGGTGACAATGAGCAGTTCTTC.